These 29 T cell receptor beta chains came from one sample sequenced in a study of blood T cell repertoires in COVID-19. TCRdb keeps only in-frame clones here, not all; method: immunoSEQ multiplex PCR. In the table there are around 370,000 clones, 75% to 90% of which are singletons. Sequencing was performed on peripheral blood. All receptors come from a woman in her fifties or sixties with COVID-19, enrolled during active disease.

This sequence joins TRBV19 and TRBJ2-7, with D possibly matching TRBD2 (6 bases). CDR3 size: 11 residues. From germline, CDR1 is LNHDA and CDR2 SQIVND (reference sequence). V gave up 10 bases and J gave up 2 bases, with 9 bases separating them. CDR3 sequence (DNA): TGTGCCACCGGGGGAGCCTACGAGCAGTACTTC. Its protein product is CATGGAYEQYF. Variable domain in full (rest from reference TRBV19 and TRBJ2-7): DGGITQSPKYLFRKEGQNVTLSCEQNLNHDAMYWYRQDPGQGLRLIYYSQIVNDFQKGDIAEGYSVSREKKESFPLTVTSAQKNPTAFYLCATGGAYEQYFGPGTRLTVT.

V is TRBV9 and J is TRBJ1-1, with 7 bases lining up with TRBD1. Per germline, CDR1 SGDLS and CDR2 YYNGEE. The CDR3 is made up of 13 amino acids. The trim removed 5 bases at V and 8 bases at J, leaving 9 bases unmatched. The CDR3 coding sequence is TGTGCCAGCAGTAAGAGGACAGGCAGAGAAGCTTTCTTT. Translation gives CASSKRTGREAFF.

The chain couples TRBV4-2 to TRBJ2-5, with D unclear. Germline V gene data show CDR1 as LGHNA and CDR2 as YNFKEQ. This CDR3 is 15 amino acids long. Trimming cost V 5 bases and J 1 base, with 14 bases left between them. CDR3 region: CASSYLYSIQETQYF. The CDR3 DNA is TGTGCCAGCAGCTACTTGTACAGCATCCAAGAGACCCAGTACTTC.

The chain uses TRBV4-2 and TRBJ2-6; perhaps TRBD2 as D (6 bases). Trimming stripped 3 bases from V and 1 base from J, with 13 bases between. Germline V gene lookup returns CDR1 LGHNA and CDR2 YNFKEQ. The CDR3 runs to 17 residues. The CDR3 DNA reads as TGTGCCAGCAGCCAGGAGGGACGACGATCTGGGGCCAACGTCCTGACTTTC. Residues: CASSQEGRRSGANVLTF.

The J gene is TRBJ2-7, the V gene TRBV19, with D hard to call. V dropped 3 bases and J dropped 0 bases, with 6 bases sitting between them. Germline loops: CDR1 LNHDA, CDR2 SQIVND (reference sequence). This CDR3 is built from 13 residues. CDR3 protein: CASSISGSYEQYF. CDR3 nucleotides: TGTGCCAGTAGTATCTCGGGCTCCTACGAGCAGTACTTC.

The chain combines TRBV3-1 (or the pseudogene TRBV3-2) with TRBJ1-1; no firm D call. CDR3 length: 14 amino acids. Looked up from germline, CDR1 is LGHDT and CDR2 is YNNKEL (reference sequence). The ends were cut back, 1 base at V and 4 bases at J, with 10 bases in the middle. CDR3 in amino acids: CASSQAGLGTEAFF. For the CDR3, the DNA is TGTGCCAGCAGCCAAGCGGGATTGGGCACTGAAGCTTTCTTT.

The J gene is TRBJ2-1, the V gene TRBV2; D gene unclear. The germline V gene has CDR1 SNHLY and CDR2 FYNNEI. The germline V and J ends were trimmed by 4 bases and 8 bases, with 9 bases remaining between them. CDR3 length: 12 residues. CDR3 loop: CASSGLSDEQFF. DNA of the CDR3: TGTGCCAGCAGTGGTTTGTCCGATGAGCAGTTCTTC.

The chain uses TRBV27 and TRBJ2-1; 7 nucleotides match TRBD2. The V segment lost 1 base and the J segment 9 bases; nucleotides outside the gene matches: 12. CDR3 length: 16 amino acids. Germline CDR1 MNHEY, CDR2 SMNVEV (reference sequence). The CDR3 sequence is CASSLWAGEPSVEQFF. The CDR3 region has the DNA TGTGCCAGCAGTTTATGGGCGGGAGAGCCTTCTGTTGAGCAGTTCTTC.

The V gene is TRBV29-1, the J gene TRBJ2-1, with 11 bases identical to TRBD2. The V and J ends lost 2 bases and 7 bases, in that order; junction bases with no gene match: 4. Germline CDR1 is SQVTM and CDR2 is ANQGSEA. This CDR3 comprises 14 residues. The DNA of the CDR3 is TGCAGCGTTGAAACTAGCGGGAGTCCTAATGAGCAGTTCTTC. Translating gives CSVETSGSPNEQFF.

This CDR3 reads CASSLGEGFYNEQFF. CDR3 DNA sequence: TGTGCCAGCAGCTTAGGAGAGGGATTCTACAATGAGCAGTTCTTC. The chain carries TRBV7-2 and TRBJ2-1; possibly TRBD2 for D (5 bases). The CDR3 loop spans 15 amino acids. The germline V gene encodes CDR1 SGHTA and CDR2 FQGNSA. Trimming removed 1 base from V and 3 bases from J, with 10 bases in between.

The chain employs TRBV19 and TRBJ1-2; a weak D match, TRBD1 (6 bases). V was trimmed by 6 bases and J by 4 bases, leaving 18 bases between them. CDR1 is LNHDA and CDR2 is SQIVND in the germline V gene (reference sequence). The CDR3 sequence is 15 residues long. The CDR3 loop reads CASRKRTDLLYGYTF. DNA for the CDR3: TGTGCCAGTAGAAAAAGGACAGATCTCCTCTATGGCTACACCTTC. Full variable domain (outside the CDR3, taken from reference TRBV19 and TRBJ1-2): DGGITQSPKYLFRKEGQNVTLSCEQNLNHDAMYWYRQDPGQGLRLIYYSQIVNDFQKGDIAEGYSVSREKKESFPLTVTSAQKNPTAFYLCASRKRTDLLYGYTFGSGTRLTVV.

The rearrangement uses TRBV7-8 and TRBJ2-3, with 12 bases fitting TRBD2. This CDR3 is built from 17 residues. CDR1 is SGHVS, CDR2 FQNEAQ, per germline. The V and J ends lost 3 bases and 2 bases, in that order; junction bases with no gene match: 6. The chain's CDR3 is CASSFRTSGENTDTQYF. DNA for the CDR3: TGTGCCAGCAGCTTTCGGACTAGCGGGGAAAACACAGATACGCAGTATTTT.

The chain has TRBV11-2 and TRBJ2-2; 7 bases agree with TRBD1. The germline V gene has CDR1 SGHAT and CDR2 FQNNGV. The V and J ends lost 5 bases and 6 bases, in that order; junction bases with no gene match: 9. This CDR3 comprises 15 residues. CDR3 in amino acids: CASSASQGIPGELFF. The CDR3, as DNA: TGTGCCAGCAGCGCGTCACAGGGGATTCCCGGGGAGCTGTTTTTT.

The CDR3 coding sequence is TGTGCCAGCAGTTTCTCTAGCTCCTACGAGCAGTACTTC. It codes for CASSFSSSYEQYF. The genes are TRBV6-5 and TRBJ2-7; D not certain. V was trimmed by 4 bases and J by 0 bases, leaving 7 bases between them. Germline V CDR1 and CDR2: MNHEY, SVGAGI. The CDR3 has 13 amino acids.

V and J are TRBV7-2 and TRBJ1-5; D is perhaps TRBD1 (6 bases). This CDR3 spans 14 amino acids. The germline V gene encodes CDR1 SGHTA and CDR2 FQGNSA. The ends were cut back, 3 bases at V and 1 base at J, with 7 bases in the middle. In DNA form, the CDR3 reads TGTGCCAGCAGCTTCGACAGGAGCAATCAGCCCCAGCATTTT. Protein: CASSFDRSNQPQHF. Full variable domain (outside the CDR3, taken from reference TRBV7-2 and TRBJ1-5): GAGVSQSPSNKVTEKGKDVELRCDPISGHTALYWYRQSLGQGLEFLIYFQGNSAPDKSGLPSDRFSAERTGGSVSTLTIQRTQQEDSAVYLCASSFDRSNQPQHFGDGTRLSIL.

V and J are TRBV5-4 and TRBJ1-2; 7 bases fit TRBD1. V shed 6 bases and J 0 bases; nucleotides not matched to a gene: 8. This CDR3 is 15 amino acids long. CDR1 is SGHNT and CDR2 is YYREEE in the germline V gene (reference sequence). CDR3 DNA sequence: TGTGCCAGCACCCTATCTGGGACAGCTAACTATGGCTACACCTTC. Amino acids: CASTLSGTANYGYTF. The full variable domain, its missing parts supplied by reference TRBV5-4 and TRBJ1-2, is ETGVTQSPTHLIKTRGQQVTLRCSSQSGHNTVSWYQQALGQGPQFIFQYYREEENGRGNFPPRFSGLQFPNYSSELNVNALELDDSALYLCASTLSGTANYGYTFGSGTRLTVV.

The genes are TRBV7-3 and TRBJ1-6; D may be TRBD1 (6 bases). This CDR3 comprises 14 residues. In germline, CDR1 is SGHTA, CDR2 FQGTGA. V was pared by 5 bases and J by 7 bases, with 12 bases between. CDR3 DNA: TGTGCCAGCAGCCCGGGACAACGAAATTCACCCCTCCACTTT. Translation: CASSPGQRNSPLHF.

The chain couples TRBV4-2 to TRBJ2-2; TRBD2 agrees at 10 bases. The ends lost 3 bases at V and 1 base at J; junction bases unmatched: 5. The CDR3 length is 17 residues. CDR1 LGHNA and CDR2 YNFKEQ come from the germline V gene. CDR3 loop: CASSQVLAGENTGELFF. CDR3 nucleotides: TGTGCCAGCAGCCAGGTGCTAGCGGGAGAGAACACCGGGGAGCTGTTTTTT.

The chain recombines TRBV16 with TRBJ2-5, with D unresolved. The length of the CDR3 is 16 residues. Germline CDR1 KGHSY, CDR2 FQNENV. The V end lost 1 base, the J end lost 0 bases, and 12 bases lay between the germline ends. As DNA, the CDR3 is TGTGCCAGCAGCCAATTTCGGGTAGAAGACCAAGAGACCCAGTACTTC. Encoded protein: CASSQFRVEDQETQYF.

The CDR3: CASSYISGTSEYEQYF. The DNA for the CDR3 is TGTGCCAGCAGTTATATATCCGGGACATCTGAGTACGAGCAGTACTTC. The J gene is TRBJ2-7, the V gene TRBV6-5; D is possibly TRBD1 (6 bases). The CDR3 has 16 amino acids. V was trimmed by 3 bases and J by 4 bases, leaving 19 bases between them. CDR1 is MNHEY and CDR2 is SVGAGI in the germline V gene.

The V call is TRBV30, the J call TRBJ2-3; the D gene is possibly TRBD2 (6 bases). Trimming removed 0 bases from V and 8 bases from J, with 24 bases in between. Germline V gene sequence: CDR1 GTSNPN, CDR2 SVGIG (reference sequence). The CDR3 extends over 17 amino acids. CDR3 sequence reads: CAWSVLGRAGRGGTQYF. CDR3 bases: TGTGCCTGGAGTGTACTCGGCCGGGCGGGAAGGGGAGGTACGCAGTATTTT.

The chain uses TRBV6-2 or TRBV6-3 and TRBJ2-3; 10 bases match TRBD2. The CDR3 extends over 16 amino acids. Per the germline V gene, CDR1 is MNHEY and CDR2 is SVGEGT. J was trimmed by 6 bases and V by 5 bases; bases with no gene match: 11. The CDR3 DNA sequence: TGTGCCAGCAGTCTCAGGGTAGCGGGAGGTTTGGATACGCAGTATTTT. Encoded protein: CASSLRVAGGLDTQYF.

This clone has only one observation. The CDR3 protein is CASSFWGQASPLHF. CDR3 bases: TGTGCCAGCAGCTTCTGGGGGCAAGCGTCACCCCTCCACTTT. This chain joins TRBV11-2 and TRBJ1-6; D is perhaps TRBD1 (6 bases). The CDR3 totals 14 residues. Trimming shortened V by 3 bases and J by 10 bases, and 13 bases separated the two germline ends. CDR1 is SGHAT and CDR2 is FQNNGV in the germline V gene.

The chain has TRBV3-1 (or the pseudogene TRBV3-2) and TRBJ2-2; no firm D call. Looked up from germline, CDR1 is LGHDT and CDR2 is YNNKEL (reference sequence). The CDR3 length is 13 residues. Trimming pared 2 bases from V and 6 bases from J, leaving 7 bases between. The CDR3 sequence: CASSQFTPGELFF. The CDR3, as DNA: TGTGCCAGCAGCCAATTCACACCCGGGGAGCTGTTTTTT.

The V gene is TRBV7-9, the J gene TRBJ1-2, with 10 bases fitting TRBD1. V was pared by 6 bases and J by 4 bases, with 14 bases of the junction left unmatched. From germline, CDR1 is SEHNR and CDR2 FQNEAQ (reference sequence). This CDR3 is built from 17 residues. This chain's CDR3 is CASRPQTGGEFIYGYTF. CDR3 sequence (DNA): TGTGCCAGCAGGCCCCAGACAGGGGGCGAATTTATCTATGGCTACACCTTC.

This clone was detected only once. The chain uses TRBV6-7 and TRBJ2-3; TRBD1 aligns across 8 bases. TRBV6-7 has ORF status, its function being uncertain. The CDR3 loop spans 15 amino acids. V shed 8 bases and J 2 bases; nucleotides not matched to a gene: 9. The CDR3 loop reads CASPLTGAITDTQYF. CDR3 DNA sequence: TGTGCCAGCCCATTGACAGGGGCGATCACAGATACGCAGTATTTT.

J is TRBJ2-1 and V is TRBV6-5; TRBD2 agrees at 7 bases. Germline V CDR1 and CDR2: MNHEY, SVGAGI. There are 11 residues in the CDR3. V trimming: 6 bases; J trimming: 15 bases; junction bases outside the gene matches: 8. The CDR3 DNA reads as TGTGCCAGCAGGGGGATTAGCGGGTCGTTCTTC. It translates to CASRGISGSFF.

The chain carries TRBV11-3 and TRBJ2-3, with 8 bases lining up with TRBD1. This CDR3 has 19 amino acids. Trimming took 3 bases from V and 0 from J; bases not matched to a gene: 14. Germline values: CDR1 SGHNT, CDR2 YENEEA. The CDR3 nucleotides are TGTGCCAGCAGCTTCCTCGGGACAGGTCTCCTTCCTAGCACAGATACGCAGTATTTT. Translating gives CASSFLGTGLLPSTDTQYF.

The table lists this clone with a count of one. The V call is TRBV10-3, the J call TRBJ2-7; D not certain. The CDR3 runs to 12 residues. The ends were cut back, 2 bases at V and 4 bases at J, with 6 bases in the middle. CDR1 is ENHRY, CDR2 SYGVKD, per germline. CDR3 nucleotide sequence: TGTGCCATCAGTGAGACAGTTTACGAGCAGTACTTC. Translated, it gives CAISETVYEQYF.